The 21 T cell receptor beta chains in this list originate from one sample, sequenced in a study of cytomegalovirus exposure and HLA in healthy donors. The PCR ran on 60 Vbeta and 13 Jbeta primers. Using immunoSEQ multiplex PCR, the repertoire was profiled, and TCRdb retains in-frame clones only, with some absent. Among around 160,000 clones listed, about 72% were seen once. Material for sequencing was PBMCs. These receptors all come from a man aged 45 to 65 in good health and CMV-seropositive.

The rearrangement joins TRBV20-1 to TRBJ1-2; possible D gene TRBD1, 5 bases. Germline V gene data show CDR1 as DFQATT and CDR2 as SNEGSKA (reference sequence). The CDR3 runs 11 residues. Trimming left V 4 bases short and J 4 bases short, with 7 bases between. The DNA for the CDR3 is TGCAGTGCTACGGGGGGCTATGGCTACACCTTC. Translated: CSATGGYGYTF.

The CDR3 coding sequence is TGCGCCAGCAGCCAAGGTCAGGGGGCGAAAAGCAATCAGCCCCAGCATTTT. This gives the protein CASSQGQGAKSNQPQHF. The chain employs TRBV4-1 and TRBJ1-5; TRBD1 aligns across 8 bases. The germline V gene encodes CDR1 MGHRA and CDR2 YSYEKL. V lost 1 base, J lost 1 base, and 6 bases stayed unmatched. The CDR3 is 17 residues long.

The J gene is TRBJ1-5, the V gene TRBV19; possible D gene TRBD1, 6 bases. The CDR3 has 16 residues. The V end was cut by 1 base, the J end by 4 bases, with 14 bases between. The germline CDR1 and CDR2 sequences are LNHDA and SQIVND (reference sequence). CDR3 DNA sequence: TGTGCCAGTAGTATAGTGGGGGCACGAGGAAATCAGCCCCAGCATTTT. Its translation is CASSIVGARGNQPQHF.

The sample holds a few counts of this clone. V gene TRBV28 combines with J gene TRBJ1-5; the D gene is possibly TRBD1 (5 bases). Germline loops: CDR1 MDHEN, CDR2 SYDVKM. The CDR3 spans 14 residues. V was pared by 5 bases and J by 2 bases, with 10 bases between. The CDR3 coding sequence is TGTGCCAGCAGTGCGGGGGATGGCAATCAGCCCCAGCATTTT. Its translation: CASSAGDGNQPQHF. The variable domain in full, completed from reference TRBV28 and TRBJ1-5, reads DVKVTQSSRYLVKRTGEKVFLECVQDMDHENMFWYRQDPGLGLRLIYFSYDVKMKEKGDIPEGYSVSREKKERFSLILESASTNQTSMYLCASSAGDGNQPQHFGDGTRLSIL.

The V and J genes are TRBV4-1 and TRBJ1-3; 10 bases are shared with TRBD1. Looked up from germline, CDR1 is MGHRA and CDR2 is YSYEKL. The CDR3 consists of 16 residues. Trimming at V came to 3 bases and at J to 4 bases, leaving 6 bases not matched to a gene. The CDR3 sequence is CASSHPGTGDGNTIYF. The CDR3 region has the DNA TGCGCCAGCAGCCACCCCGGGACAGGGGACGGAAACACCATATATTTT.

This chain connects TRBV6-5 to TRBJ2-7; tentative D call: TRBD1 (6 bases). The CDR3 runs 13 residues. V was trimmed by 6 bases and J by 2 bases, leaving 11 bases between them. Germline V gene data show CDR1 as MNHEY and CDR2 as SVGAGI. In DNA form, the CDR3 reads TGTGCCAGCAGCCTGGCAGGGGCCTACGAGCAGTACTTC. This encodes CASSLAGAYEQYF.

The chain carries TRBV4-2 and TRBJ2-2; the D gene is possibly TRBD2 (6 bases). CDR1 and CDR2 (germline): LGHNA, YNFKEQ. V dropped 4 bases and J dropped 2 bases, with 11 bases sitting between them. The CDR3 has 15 residues. The CDR3 DNA reads TGTGCCAGCAGCCTAGCGGAACTAAACACCGGGGAGCTGTTTTTT. Translated: CASSLAELNTGELFF.

The table lists this clone with a count of one. V gene TRBV2 combines with J gene TRBJ2-7; possible D gene TRBD1, 6 bases. CDR3 length: 13 residues. V lost 5 bases, J lost 3 bases, and 11 bases lay in between. The germline V gene encodes CDR1 SNHLY and CDR2 FYNNEI. This CDR3 is CASSPGQLYEQYF. The CDR3 nucleotides read TGTGCCAGCAGTCCGGGACAACTCTACGAGCAGTACTTC. The full variable domain, in which reference TRBV2 and TRBJ2-7 provide the parts outside the CDR3, is EPEVTQTPSHQVTQMGQEVILRCVPISNHLYFYWYRQILGQKVEFLVSFYNNEISEKSEIFDDQFSVERPDGSNFTLKIRSTKLEDSAMYFCASSPGQLYEQYFGPGTRLTVT.

The rearrangement links TRBV7-9 to TRBJ1-1; D unclear. Germline V gives CDR1 SEHNR, CDR2 FQNEAQ (reference sequence). The CDR3 extends over 12 amino acids. The V end lost 4 bases, the J end lost 7 bases, and 10 bases lay between the germline ends. This chain's CDR3 is CASSSALFEAFF. The CDR3 DNA reads TGTGCCAGCAGCTCAGCTTTATTTGAAGCTTTCTTT.

This clone was found a few times. The CDR3 DNA sequence: TGTGCCAGCAGCCCGACAGGGCCCTACAATGAGCAGTTCTTC. Amino acid sequence: CASSPTGPYNEQFF. The chain has TRBV7-8 and TRBJ2-1, with TRBD1 identical over 7 bases. Germline assignment: CDR1 SGHVS and CDR2 FQNEAQ. CDR3 length: 14 residues. V lost 5 bases to trimming and J lost 2 bases; unmatched junction nucleotides: 3. Filled out from reference TRBV7-8 and TRBJ2-1, the complete variable domain reads GAGVSQSPRYKVAKRGQDVALRCDPISGHVSLFWYQQALGQGPEFLTYFQNEAQLDKSGLPSDRFFAERPEGSVSTLKIQRTQQEDSAVYLCASSPTGPYNEQFFGPGTRLTVL.

V gene TRBV7-9 combines with J gene TRBJ2-5; 12 bases align to TRBD2. V gave up 1 base and J gave up 2 bases; unmatched junction bases: 2. Germline V CDR1 and CDR2: SEHNR, FQNEAQ (reference sequence). CDR3 size: 16 residues. The CDR3 spells CASSLELAGGQETQYF. In DNA, the CDR3 is TGTGCCAGCAGCTTAGAACTAGCGGGGGGACAAGAGACCCAGTACTTC. The full variable domain, rest sourced from reference TRBV7-9 and TRBJ2-5, is DTGVSQNPRHKITKRGQNVTFRCDPISEHNRLYWYRQTLGQGPEFLTYFQNEAQLEKSRLLSDRFSAERPKGSFSTLEIQRTEQGDSAMYLCASSLELAGGQETQYFGPGTRLLVL.

V gene TRBV5-1 combines with J gene TRBJ2-3, with TRBD2 matching 7 bases. The CDR3 length is 15 residues. Germline-derived CDR1 and CDR2 are SGHRS and YFSETQ. Germline trimming cut 4 bases from V and 3 bases from J; bases unmatched to any gene: 8. The CDR3 here is CASSLYGGRTDTQYF. The CDR3, as DNA: TGCGCCAGCAGCCTGTACGGGGGGAGGACAGATACGCAGTATTTT.

J is TRBJ2-5 and V is TRBV9, with a weak D call TRBD1 (5 bases). The germline V gene has CDR1 SGDLS and CDR2 YYNGEE. Trimming stripped 2 bases from V and 2 bases from J, with 13 bases between. CDR3 length: 15 residues. The CDR3 DNA reads as TGTGCCAGCAGCGTGGCCCCGCGGACACAAGAGACCCAGTACTTC. Amino acids: CASSVAPRTQETQYF. Full variable domain (remainder filled in from reference TRBV9 and TRBJ2-5): DSGVTQTPKHLITATGQRVTLRCSPRSGDLSVYWYQQSLDQGLQFLIQYYNGEERAKGNILERFSAQQFPDLHSELNLSSLELGDSALYFCASSVAPRTQETQYFGPGTRLLVL.

This clone was picked up a small number of times. This chain links TRBV5-1 with TRBJ2-3; weak D call: TRBD2 (6 bases). The CDR3 contains 15 residues. Looked up from germline, CDR1 is SGHRS and CDR2 is YFSETQ. V lost 4 bases and J 11 bases, leaving 23 bases between the germline ends. DNA for the CDR3: TGCGCCAGCAGCCCCCCTTTTTCTAGCGAGAGTCTGCAGTATTTT. Protein product: CASSPPFSSESLQYF.

V is TRBV19 and J is TRBJ1-1, with a weak D call TRBD1 (5 bases). CDR1 and CDR2 (germline): LNHDA, SQIVND (reference sequence). V dropped 10 bases and J dropped 5 bases, with 17 bases sitting between them. The CDR3 loop spans 13 amino acids. As DNA, the CDR3 is TGTGCCACCCGGGACTCGGGCTATACTGAAGCTTTCTTT. Protein: CATRDSGYTEAFF.

This sequence joins TRBV7-8 and TRBJ2-7, with D tentatively TRBD1 (5 bases). The CDR3 contains 15 residues. Germline V CDR1 and CDR2: SGHVS, FQNEAQ. V lost 5 bases and J 0 bases, leaving 14 bases between the germline ends. The CDR3 spells CASSITGPSSYEQYF. In DNA, the CDR3 is TGTGCCAGCAGCATTACAGGCCCTAGCTCCTACGAGCAGTACTTC.

This clone appeared a single time. Other nucleotide sequences in the sample specify the same CDR3. This CDR3 reads CASSPGLMNTEAFF. The CDR3 bases are TGTGCCAGCAGCCCCGGGTTAATGAACACTGAAGCTTTCTTT. This chain uses TRBV7-2 with TRBJ1-1; D is ambiguous. Trimming left V 5 bases short and J 0 bases short, with 10 bases between. This CDR3 has 14 residues. In germline, CDR1 is SGHTA, CDR2 FQGNSA.

The rearrangement joins TRBV10-1 to TRBJ2-2; D unclear. The CDR3 is 12 residues long. CDR1 and CDR2 (germline): WNHNN, SYGVQD (reference sequence). The germline V and J ends were trimmed by 6 bases and 4 bases, with 6 bases remaining between them. CDR3 in DNA: TGCGCCAGCAGGCACAGCACCGGGGAGCTGTTTTTT. Translation: CASRHSTGELFF.

This chain connects TRBV5-6 to TRBJ2-2, with TRBD2 matching 9 bases. The germline gives CDR1 SGHDT, CDR2 YYEEEE. J gave up 6 bases and V 7 bases, and 10 bases lay outside the gene matches. The CDR3 totals 15 residues. CDR3 amino acids: CASQRGLADAGELFF. In DNA, the CDR3 is TGTGCCAGCCAGAGGGGACTAGCAGACGCCGGGGAGCTGTTTTTT.

The chain uses TRBV27 and TRBJ1-4; 9 positions agree with TRBD1. The CDR3 covers 15 residues. CDR1 and CDR2 (germline): MNHEY, SMNVEV (reference sequence). V shed 5 bases, J shed 4 bases, and the junction held 5 bases outside the gene matches. The CDR3 loop is CASSPWTGVNEKLFF. CDR3 sequence (DNA): TGTGCCAGCAGTCCGTGGACAGGGGTTAATGAAAAACTGTTTTTT.

In this sample, this clone turned up a few times. The genes are TRBV4-2 and TRBJ1-1, with 8 bases lining up with TRBD1. Germline CDR1 and CDR2: LGHNA and YNFKEQ. The trim removed 5 bases at V and 5 bases at J, leaving 16 bases unmatched. This CDR3 is 17 amino acids long. The CDR3 protein is CASSAIKGAQGETEAFF. Here the CDR3 DNA reads TGTGCCAGCAGCGCTATCAAGGGGGCACAGGGGGAGACTGAAGCTTTCTTT.